These 25 T cell receptor beta chains share one sample of origin, sequenced in a study of blood T cells in healthy people across ages. The use of a sample-barcoded 5' primer and a J-beta primer mix characterized a second PCR of 7 to 11 cycles. TCRdb fed the 5' RACE reads into MiXCR, producing one record per CDR3 protein. The sample lists approximately 810,000 distinct CDR3 sequences; less than 35% were seen once. The sequenced sample consisted of blood. All receptors derive from a woman of 80 years or more in good health.

Only a few counts were recorded for this clonotype. The gene calls are TRBV7-9 and TRBJ1-2; TRBD1 agrees at 8 bases. V was pared by 5 bases and J by 4 bases, with 6 bases of the junction left unmatched. Germline V gene lookup returns CDR1 SEHNR and CDR2 FQNEAQ (reference sequence). The CDR3 runs 14 residues. The CDR3 DNA follows: TGTGCCAGCAGCGCCCAGGGGGCGGTCTATGGCTACACCTTC. This codes for CASSAQGAVYGYTF.

The rearrangement links TRBV5-1 to TRBJ2-3, with 7 bases lining up with TRBD1. Germline lookup yields CDR1 SGHRS and CDR2 YFSETQ. Trimming took 4 bases from V and 2 from J; bases not matched to a gene: 7. CDR3 size: 15 residues. The CDR3, as DNA: TGCGCCAGCAGCCTCCCGGACAGGCTCACAGATACGCAGTATTTT. This encodes CASSLPDRLTDTQYF.

This clonotype was observed a few times. V and J are TRBV9 and TRBJ2-7; D may be TRBD1 or TRBD2 (5 bases each). Trimming removed 0 bases at V and 6 bases at J, with 13 bases between. The CDR3 sequence is 14 residues long. Germline CDR1 reads SGDLS; CDR2 reads YYNGEE. In DNA, the CDR3 is TGTGCCAGCAGCGTAGGCGAGGGGCCTCTCGAGCAGTACTTC. This gives the protein CASSVGEGPLEQYF.

The chain uses TRBV25-1 and TRBJ2-3, with 9 positions matching TRBD2. Per the germline V gene, CDR1 is MGHDK and CDR2 is SYGVNS. Unmatched junction bases numbered 15, after V lost 5 bases and J lost 0 bases. CDR3 size: 19 residues. The CDR3 spells CASSKPRLAEYTSTDTQYF. The DNA of the CDR3 is TGTGCCAGCAGTAAACCCCGACTAGCGGAGTACACTAGCACAGATACGCAGTATTTT.

This clonotype was seen ten or more times. The rearrangement joins TRBV12-3 or TRBV12-4 to TRBJ2-7, with a possible D match to TRBD2 (5 bases). V was trimmed by 5 bases and J by 2 bases, leaving 10 bases between them. CDR3 length: 13 residues. The CDR3 is CASSHAGTYEQYF. The CDR3 region has the DNA TGTGCCAGCAGTCACGCCGGGACCTACGAGCAGTACTTC.

This clonotype was recorded many times. The rearrangement links TRBV28 to TRBJ2-3; a possible D gene is TRBD1 (6 bases). Germline lookup yields CDR1 MDHEN and CDR2 SYDVKM. The V end lost 7 bases, the J end lost 8 bases, and 13 bases lay between the germline ends. The CDR3 covers 12 residues. The CDR3 region is CASIPGQLTQYF. Written as DNA, the CDR3 is TGTGCCAGCATTCCCGGACAGCTTACGCAGTATTTT.

This clonotype appeared a few times. This chain uses TRBV20-1 with TRBJ1-1, with D perhaps matching TRBD1 (6 bases). CDR3 size: 10 residues. The V gene's germline CDR1 is DFQATT and CDR2 SNEGSKA (reference sequence). The CDR3 region has the DNA TGCACCGCGGGGCAGGGGGAAGCTTTCTTT. Its protein is CTAGQGEAFF.

This clonotype has ten or more counts. This sequence joins TRBV6-6 and TRBJ1-1; weak D call: TRBD1 (6 bases). V lost 6 bases, J lost 4 bases, and 12 bases lay in between. Germline-derived CDR1 and CDR2 are MNHNY and SVGAGI (reference sequence). The CDR3 extends over 13 amino acids. The CDR3: CASRRGGSTEAFF. CDR3 sequence (DNA): TGTGCCAGCAGGAGAGGGGGGAGCACTGAAGCTTTCTTT.

This clonotype was counted at least ten times. In DNA form, the CDR3 reads TGCAGTGCTAGGATAAAGGACTCCTATGGCTACACCTTC. This gives the protein CSARIKDSYGYTF. The chain recombines TRBV20-1 with TRBJ1-2; no definite D call. Germline V gene sequence: CDR1 DFQATT, CDR2 SNEGSKA (reference sequence). Trimming shortened V by 3 bases and J by 4 bases, and 12 bases separated the two germline ends. The CDR3 is 13 residues long.

In regard to this clonotype: At one of its ends the junction is not consistent with the germline gene, which may arise from a read error. In DNA, the CDR3 is TGTGCCAGCAGTTTCTCAGGGACGGGCACAGATGCGCAGTATTTT. It translates to CASSFSGTGTDAQYF. The chain recombines TRBV12-3 or TRBV12-4 with TRBJ2-3; D tentatively reads TRBD1 or TRBD2 (5 bases each). CDR3 length: 15 amino acids.

V is TRBV4-3 and J is TRBJ1-2, with D unresolved. CDR1 is LGHNA, CDR2 YSLEER, per germline. The germline V and J ends were trimmed by 0 bases and 7 bases, with 15 bases remaining between them. This CDR3 comprises 15 residues. The CDR3 bases are TGCGCCAGCAGCCAAGATAAGACGGACTTTATTGGCTACACCTTC. Its translation is CASSQDKTDFIGYTF.

This clonotype was found many times. CDR3 region: CASALGRGVGDTQYF. The DNA of the CDR3 is TGTGCTAGTGCCCTAGGGCGGGGGGTAGGAGATACGCAGTATTTT. The J gene is TRBJ2-3, the V gene TRBV12-5, with 8 bases fitting TRBD2. Trimming removed 7 bases from V and 5 bases from J; junction bases left unmatched: 11. CDR1 is LGHNT, CDR2 FRNRAP, per germline. The CDR3 is 15 residues long.

The chain couples TRBV18 to TRBJ2-5; TRBD2 aligns across 12 bases. The V gene's germline CDR1 is KGHSH and CDR2 LQKENI. The CDR3 runs to 19 residues. Unmatched junction bases numbered 19, after V lost 0 bases and J lost 11 bases. CDR3 loop: CASSPPLAGGLGSYNEQYF. CDR3 nucleotide sequence: TGTGCCAGCTCACCACCACTAGCGGGGGGCCTGGGCTCCTACAATGAGCAGTACTTC.

This clonotype was counted between two and nine times. This chain uses TRBV20-1 with TRBJ1-1; TRBD1 matches at 12 bases. The CDR3 covers 15 residues. Germline assignment: CDR1 DFQATT and CDR2 SNEGSKA (reference sequence). Trimming took 3 bases from V and 5 from J; bases not matched to a gene: 7. The CDR3 loop reads CSARGTGGAGTEAFF. The CDR3 DNA sequence: TGCAGTGCTAGGGGGACAGGGGGCGCGGGGACTGAAGCTTTCTTT.

The rearrangement uses TRBV29-1 and TRBJ1-5; D remains ambiguous. CDR3 size: 14 residues. The V gene's germline CDR1 is SQVTM and CDR2 ANQGSEA. V was shortened by 1 base and J by 5 bases, with 12 bases between the two germline ends. The CDR3, as DNA: TGCAGCGTTGAAGTAACTCCGGAGGATCAGCCCCAGCATTTT. Translation gives CSVEVTPEDQPQHF.

Concerning this clonotype: This may be a read error, as it is one base from a much larger clone. The rearrangement joins TRBV9 to TRBJ2-1, with D possibly matching TRBD1 (6 bases). The CDR3 loop spans 13 amino acids. The V and J ends lost 2 bases and 10 bases respectively, with 13 bases between them. The V gene's germline CDR1 is SGDLS and CDR2 YYNGEE. The CDR3, as DNA: TGTGCCAGCAGCGTCGGGACACGCTACGAGCAGTTCTTC. This sequence encodes CASSVGTRYEQFF. The variable domain in full, completed from reference TRBV9 and TRBJ2-1, reads DSGVTQTPKHLITATGQRVTLRCSPRSGDLSVYWYQQSLDQGLQFLIQYYNGEERAKGNILERFSAQQFPDLHSELNLSSLELGDSALYFCASSVGTRYEQFFGPGTRLTVL.

This clonotype was recorded a few times. This chain uses TRBV6-5 with TRBJ2-1; D possibly corresponds to TRBD2 (7 bases). The CDR3 is 16 amino acids. Trimming took 0 bases from V and 6 from J, leaving 15 bases between them. CDR1 is MNHEY and CDR2 is SVGAGI in the germline V gene. The CDR3 sequence is CASSYSARGGGNEQFF. The CDR3 DNA is TGTGCCAGCAGTTACTCCGCCAGGGGAGGGGGCAATGAGCAGTTCTTC.

This clonotype was observed a handful of times. V and J are TRBV27 and TRBJ2-1, with 11 positions matching TRBD1. Germline trimming cut 2 bases from V and 9 bases from J; bases unmatched to any gene: 6. From germline, CDR1 is MNHEY and CDR2 SMNVEV (reference sequence). The CDR3 contains 15 residues. Here the CDR3 reads CASSLSGTGGGEQFF. The DNA of the CDR3 is TGTGCCAGCAGTTTAAGCGGGACAGGGGGTGGTGAGCAGTTCTTC.

This clonotype has just one count. Since no conserved phenylalanine or tryptophan closes the CDR3, a read error is the likely cause. The chain recombines TRBV30 with TRBJ2-5; D not certain. With the DNA end fitting TRBJ2-7 better, the J assignment may be wrong. The CDR3 is 14 residues long. Germline CDR1 GTSNPN, CDR2 SVGIG (reference sequence). CDR3 coding DNA: TGTGCCTGGAGTGGAAATGTCCTCGCCGACGAGCAGTACTGC. Translating gives CAWSGNVLADEQYC.

At least ten counts were recorded for this clonotype. The chain has TRBV6-5 and TRBJ2-1; the match to TRBD2 covers 14 bases. The J call may be mistaken, given a closer DNA end match to TRBJ2-7. The CDR3 runs 20 residues. Looked up from germline, CDR1 is MNHEY and CDR2 is SVGAGI. CDR3 protein: CASSSSHPGTSGRAYNEQYF. The CDR3 nucleotides are TGTGCCAGCAGTTCCTCCCATCCCGGGACTAGCGGGAGAGCCTACAATGAGCAGTACTTC.

This clonotype was counted only a few times. This may be a read error: a much more frequent sequence differs by one nucleotide. The chain combines TRBV11-2 with TRBJ2-1; no clear D gene. The length of the CDR3 is 14 residues. V was shortened by 5 bases and J by 1 base, with 9 bases between the two germline ends. Per the germline V gene, CDR1 is SGHAT and CDR2 is FQNNGV. The CDR3, as DNA: TGTGCCAGCAGCGGCCGGGCTTCCTACAATGAGCAGTTCTTC. It encodes CASSGRASYNEQFF.

This clonotype came up many times. J is TRBJ2-5 and V is TRBV29-1; 10 bases align to TRBD1. The CDR3 spans 12 residues. Trimming at V came to 6 bases and at J to 5 bases, leaving 3 bases not matched to a gene. Germline CDR1 and CDR2: SQVTM and ANQGSEA. CDR3 sequence reads: CSVAGQGETQYF. The CDR3, as DNA: TGCAGCGTGGCGGGACAGGGGGAGACCCAGTACTTC. The variable domain in full, with the rest retrieved from reference TRBV29-1 and TRBJ2-5, is SAVISQKPSRDICQRGTSLTIQCQVDSQVTMMFWYRQQPGQSLTLIATANQGSEATYESGFVIDKFPISRPNLTFSTLTVSNMSPEDSSIYLCSVAGQGETQYFGPGTRLLVL.

Ten or more counts support this clonotype. The chain recombines TRBV7-9 with TRBJ2-7; TRBD2 is a possible D gene (7 bases). The ends were cut back, 4 bases at V and 0 bases at J, with 13 bases in the middle. The CDR3 totals 15 residues. Germline V gene sequence: CDR1 SEHNR, CDR2 FQNEAQ (reference sequence). The CDR3 nucleotides read TGTGCCAGCAGCTGGGGAGGGACATCCTCCTACGAGCAGTACTTC. It encodes CASSWGGTSSYEQYF.

At least ten counts were recorded for this clonotype. The chain uses TRBV18 and TRBJ1-2; 7 bases are a match to TRBD1. Trimming cost V 8 bases and J 5 bases; bases outside gene matches: 8. This CDR3 is built from 13 residues. Germline V gene lookup returns CDR1 KGHSH and CDR2 LQKENI. CDR3 residues: CASTQGEVYGYTF. Written as DNA, the CDR3 is TGTGCCAGCACCCAGGGGGAAGTGTATGGCTACACCTTC.

This chain uses TRBV28 with TRBJ2-5, with a possible D match to TRBD2 (6 bases). CDR3 size: 17 residues. In germline, CDR1 is MDHEN, CDR2 SYDVKM. With 3 bases removed from V and 1 base from J, the gap between germline ends came to 18 bases. Here the CDR3 DNA reads TGTGCCAGCAGTTTGTCCCTGGGGGGAGAGGGCCAAGAGACCCAGTACTTC. Residues: CASSLSLGGEGQETQYF.